A single sample is the source of the 17 T cell receptor beta chains below, sequenced in a study of human T cells and chemical hapten exposure. TCRdb re-called the RACE reads with MiXCR, one entry per CDR3 protein. The sample has 340,000 or so distinct CDR3 sequences; 5.5% to 8% are singletons. Time point in this sample: patch test 1, 2 weeks after DPC sensitization. Treatment denoted: therapeutic diphenylcyclopropenone sensitization with weekly scalp DPC. The specimen was whole blood, collected in connection with sensitization to the hapten diphenylcyclopropenone (DPC). These receptor sequences come from a woman aged 18 to 35 with alopecia areata. Some clones in this sample may be carry-over from other donors' samples.

V gene TRBV5-5 combines with J gene TRBJ1-1; D unresolved. The germline CDR1 and CDR2 sequences are SGHKS and YYEKEE (reference sequence). V was shortened by 4 bases and J by 1 base, with 14 bases between the two germline ends. The length of the CDR3 is 15 residues. The CDR3 bases are TGTGCCAGCAGCGCCCGACCTGCGGGGAACACTGAAGCTTTCTTT. Encoded protein: CASSARPAGNTEAFF. The full variable domain, in which reference TRBV5-5 and TRBJ1-1 provide the parts outside the CDR3, is DAGVTQSPTHLIKTRGQQVTLRCSPISGHKSVSWYQQVLGQGPQFIFQYYEKEERGRGNFPDRFSARQFPNYSSELNVNALLLGDSALYLCASSARPAGNTEAFFGQGTRLTVV.

This clonotype was picked up many times. The V and J genes are TRBV10-3 and TRBJ1-1; 9 positions match TRBD1. CDR1 and CDR2 from the germline V gene are ENHRY and SYGVKD. V was pared by 6 bases and J by 4 bases, with 12 bases of the junction left unmatched. This CDR3 spans 16 amino acids. Here the CDR3 DNA reads TGTGCCATCAGCGGGACCTTGGACAGGGGAAGCACTGAAGCTTTCTTT. This sequence encodes CAISGTLDRGSTEAFF.

The CDR3 here is CASSPLFYQGGSTDTQYF. Here the CDR3 DNA reads TGTGCCAGCAGTCCTCTCTTTTATCAGGGGGGCTCCACAGATACGCAGTATTTT. The chain uses TRBV6-1 and TRBJ2-3; the D gene is possibly TRBD1 (7 bases). Germline-derived CDR1 and CDR2 are MNHNS and SASEGT. Trimming took off 5 bases at V and 2 bases at J, with 23 bases between the two ends. This CDR3 is built from 18 residues.

This chain connects TRBV6-2 or TRBV6-3 to TRBJ2-7; perhaps TRBD2 as D (6 bases). Germline CDR1 MNHEY, CDR2 SVGEGT. The V end lost 7 bases, the J end lost 3 bases, and 13 bases lay between the germline ends. This CDR3 region has 13 residues. In DNA form, the CDR3 reads TGTGCCAGCAAGCTGGGGGGAAGCTACGAGCAGTACTTC. It specifies CASKLGGSYEQYF.

In its sample, this clonotype was seen a few times. The chain recombines TRBV5-1 with TRBJ2-2, with 9 bases fitting TRBD1. The trim removed 10 bases at V and 10 bases at J, leaving 14 bases unmatched. Germline CDR1 is SGHRS and CDR2 is YFSETQ. The CDR3 spans 14 residues. The CDR3 sequence is CAANTGTGSEELFF. The CDR3 nucleotides are TGCGCCGCCAACACCGGGACAGGGAGCGAGGAGCTGTTTTTT.

This rearrangement joins TRBV20-1 to TRBJ2-4; 10 bases map to TRBD1. Germline assignment: CDR1 DFQATT and CDR2 SNEGSKA (reference sequence). V lost 6 bases, J lost 11 bases, and 7 bases stayed unmatched. The CDR3 extends over 12 amino acids. The CDR3 nucleotides read TGCAGTGCCCCCGACAGGGGGCCATTTCAGTACTTC. It is translated as CSAPDRGPFQYF.

The chain is built from TRBV4-3 and TRBJ2-3; TRBD2 might be the D (5 bases). Germline values: CDR1 LGHNA, CDR2 YSLEER. Trimming shortened V by 0 bases and J by 5 bases, and 9 bases separated the two germline ends. The CDR3 is made up of 14 amino acids. CDR3 nucleotides: TGCGCCAGCAGCCAAGATAGTCGGGAAGATACGCAGTATTTT. Amino acids: CASSQDSREDTQYF.

This clonotype showed up many times. J is TRBJ1-2 and V is TRBV12-3 or TRBV12-4; no firm D call. V lost 5 bases and J lost 8, with 12 bases in between. This CDR3 is built from 12 residues. The DNA of the CDR3 is TGTGCCAGCAGTGCCCTGGAAGGAGGCTACACCTTC. Its protein is CASSALEGGYTF.

This chain links TRBV11-2 with TRBJ1-2; D is perhaps TRBD1 (6 bases). V lost 3 bases, J lost 2 bases, and 16 bases lay in between. This CDR3 contains 16 residues. The germline CDR1 and CDR2 sequences are SGHAT and FQNNGV. The CDR3 bases are TGTGCCAGCAGCTTCCTACAGGGAATTGGAAACTATGGCTACACCTTC. It translates to CASSFLQGIGNYGYTF.

In its sample, this clonotype was seen many times. The chain links TRBV10-3 to TRBJ2-1; no definite D call. The CDR3 runs to 13 residues. CDR1 is ENHRY and CDR2 is SYGVKD in the germline V gene. The V end was cut by 4 bases, the J end by 5 bases, with 9 bases between. DNA of the CDR3: TGTGCCATCAGTGTTTCGGAGAACAATGAGCAGTTCTTC. The encoded protein is CAISVSENNEQFF.

There are a few counts of this clonotype. The V gene is TRBV12-3 or TRBV12-4, the J gene TRBJ1-5; no reliable D call. V was cut by 8 bases and J by 7 bases, with 15 bases left in between. The CDR3 is made up of 13 amino acids. The chain's CDR3 is CASVSSGSQPQHF. The CDR3 nucleotides are TGTGCCAGCGTATCCTCCGGTAGCCAGCCCCAGCATTTT.

The chain recombines TRBV2 with TRBJ1-3; possibly TRBD1 for D (5 bases). Trimming pared 5 bases from V and 9 bases from J, leaving 14 bases between. Germline V gives CDR1 SNHLY, CDR2 FYNNEI. This CDR3 has 13 residues. CDR3 DNA sequence: TGTGCCAGCAGTATAGAAGAGCAGGGCACCATATATTTT. Its translation is CASSIEEQGTIYF.

This clonotype occurred many times. The V gene is TRBV7-2, the J gene TRBJ2-6, with D uncertain. Deletions cut 2 bases from V and 0 bases from J, with 8 bases between. The CDR3 totals 16 residues. Germline values: CDR1 SGHTA, CDR2 FQGNSA. CDR3 residues: CASSLIGISGANVLTF. CDR3 DNA: TGTGCCAGCAGCTTAATAGGGATCTCTGGGGCCAACGTCCTGACTTTC.

CDR3 bases: TGTGCCAGCAGCCATCCAACAGGGAACACTGAAGCTTTCTTT. Its translation is CASSHPTGNTEAFF. V and J are TRBV7-2 and TRBJ1-1, with a tentative D call TRBD1 (5 bases). V gave up 5 bases and J gave up 1 base, with 11 bases separating them. CDR3 length: 14 amino acids. CDR1 is SGHTA, CDR2 FQGNSA, per germline.

This clonotype was counted at least ten times. The rearrangement joins TRBV6-1 to TRBJ1-4; D is ambiguous. V gave up 1 base and J gave up 0 bases, with 18 bases separating them. The V gene's germline CDR1 is MNHNS and CDR2 SASEGT. The CDR3 has 19 amino acids. In DNA, the CDR3 is TGTGCCAGCAGTGAAGTATTAGAACGGCGTTGGGCAACTAATGAAAAACTGTTTTTT. Its protein is CASSEVLERRWATNEKLFF.

As DNA, the CDR3 is TGTGCCAGTCTAGCGGGGGCCCTCAACGGGGAGCTGTTTTTT. Translation: CASLAGALNGELFF. The chain has TRBV28 and TRBJ2-2, with 10 nucleotides matching TRBD2. V gave up 9 bases and J gave up 7 bases; unmatched junction bases: 8. The germline CDR1 and CDR2 sequences are MDHEN and SYDVKM. The CDR3 loop spans 14 amino acids.

This clonotype was seen more than once but under ten times. The rearrangement uses TRBV5-1 and TRBJ1-1; D is perhaps TRBD1 (5 bases). CDR1 and CDR2 from the germline V gene are SGHRS and YFSETQ. Trimming pared 4 bases from V and 2 bases from J, leaving 12 bases between. The CDR3 runs to 14 residues. The CDR3 nucleotides are TGCGCCAGCAGCGGGGGACCCCTCAACACTGAAGCTTTCTTT. Protein: CASSGGPLNTEAFF.